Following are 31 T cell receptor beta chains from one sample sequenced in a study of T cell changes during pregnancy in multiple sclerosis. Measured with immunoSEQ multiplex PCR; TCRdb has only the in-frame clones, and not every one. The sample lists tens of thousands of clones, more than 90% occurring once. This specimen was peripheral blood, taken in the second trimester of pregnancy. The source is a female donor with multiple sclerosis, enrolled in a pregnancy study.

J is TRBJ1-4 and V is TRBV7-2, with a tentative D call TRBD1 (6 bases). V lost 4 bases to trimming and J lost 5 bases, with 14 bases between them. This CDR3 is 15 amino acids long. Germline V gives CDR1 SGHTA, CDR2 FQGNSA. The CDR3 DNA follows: TGTGCCAGCAGCTCTTACCGACAGGACAATGAAAAACTGTTTTTT. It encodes CASSSYRQDNEKLFF.

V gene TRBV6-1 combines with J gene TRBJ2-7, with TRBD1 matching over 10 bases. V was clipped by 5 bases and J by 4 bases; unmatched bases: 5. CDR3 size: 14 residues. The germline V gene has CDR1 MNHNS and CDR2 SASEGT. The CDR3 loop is CASSSGTGEYEQYF. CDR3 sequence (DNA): TGTGCCAGCAGTTCCGGGACAGGGGAATACGAGCAGTACTTC.

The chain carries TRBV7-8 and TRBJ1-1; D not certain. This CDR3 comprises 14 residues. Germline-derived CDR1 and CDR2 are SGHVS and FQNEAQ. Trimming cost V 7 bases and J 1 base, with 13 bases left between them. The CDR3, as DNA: TGTGCCAGCACCCCCTTGGGCAAGAACACTGAAGCTTTCTTT. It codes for CASTPLGKNTEAFF.

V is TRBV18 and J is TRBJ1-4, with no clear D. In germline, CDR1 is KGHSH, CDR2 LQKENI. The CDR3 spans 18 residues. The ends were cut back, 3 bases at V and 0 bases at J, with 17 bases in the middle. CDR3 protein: CASSPVILQQTTNEKLFF. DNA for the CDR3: TGTGCCAGCTCACCCGTAATACTTCAACAGACAACTAATGAAAAACTGTTTTTT.

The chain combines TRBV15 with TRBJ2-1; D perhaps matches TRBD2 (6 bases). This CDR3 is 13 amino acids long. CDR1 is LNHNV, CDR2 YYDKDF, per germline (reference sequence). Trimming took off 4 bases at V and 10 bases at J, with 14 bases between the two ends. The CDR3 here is CATSTPERGEQFF. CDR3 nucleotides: TGTGCCACCAGCACACCCGAACGGGGGGAGCAGTTCTTC. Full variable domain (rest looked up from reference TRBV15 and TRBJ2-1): DAMVIQNPRYQVTQFGKPVTLSCSQTLNHNVMYWYQQKSSQAPKLLFHYYDKDFNNEADTPDNFQSRRPNTSFCFLDIRSPGLGDTAMYLCATSTPERGEQFFGPGTRLTVL.

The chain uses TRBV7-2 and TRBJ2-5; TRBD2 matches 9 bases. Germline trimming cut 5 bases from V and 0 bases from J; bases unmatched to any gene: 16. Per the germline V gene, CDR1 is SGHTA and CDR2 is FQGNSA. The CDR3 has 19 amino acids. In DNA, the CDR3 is TGTGCCAGCAGCAAGACTAGCGGACCTACCAGGCTCCACCAAGAGACCCAGTACTTC. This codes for CASSKTSGPTRLHQETQYF.

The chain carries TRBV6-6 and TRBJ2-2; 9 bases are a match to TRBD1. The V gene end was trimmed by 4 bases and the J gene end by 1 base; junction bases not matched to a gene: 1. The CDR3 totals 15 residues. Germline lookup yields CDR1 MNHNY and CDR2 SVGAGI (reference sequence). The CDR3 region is CASSLDRGNTGELFF. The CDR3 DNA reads TGTGCCAGCAGTTTGGACAGGGGGAACACCGGGGAGCTGTTTTTT.

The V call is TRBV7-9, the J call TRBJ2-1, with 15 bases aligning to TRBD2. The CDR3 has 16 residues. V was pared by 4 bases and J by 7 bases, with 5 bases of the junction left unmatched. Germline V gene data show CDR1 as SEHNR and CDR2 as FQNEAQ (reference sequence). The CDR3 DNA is TGTGCCAGCAGCTGGAGGACTAGCGGGAGGGTTAATGAGCAGTTCTTC. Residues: CASSWRTSGRVNEQFF.

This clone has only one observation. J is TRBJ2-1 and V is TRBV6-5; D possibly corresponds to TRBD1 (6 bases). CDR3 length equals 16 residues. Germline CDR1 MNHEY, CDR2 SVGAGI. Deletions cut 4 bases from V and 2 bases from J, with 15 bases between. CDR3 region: CASSFRAGAAYNEQFF. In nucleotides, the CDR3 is TGTGCCAGCAGTTTCCGCGCAGGGGCTGCCTACAATGAGCAGTTCTTC.

The CDR3 spells CASSLSGAEQYF. In DNA form, the CDR3 reads TGTGCCAGCAGTTTATCGGGTGCAGAGCAGTACTTC. The rearrangement joins TRBV28 to TRBJ2-7; no reliable D call. CDR3 size: 12 residues. The germline CDR1 and CDR2 sequences are MDHEN and SYDVKM. V shed 1 base and J shed 7 bases, with 8 bases lying between them.

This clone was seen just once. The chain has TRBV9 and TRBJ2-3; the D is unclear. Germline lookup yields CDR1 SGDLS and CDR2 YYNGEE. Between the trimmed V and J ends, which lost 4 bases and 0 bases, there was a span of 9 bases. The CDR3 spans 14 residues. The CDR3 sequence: CASSLMSSTDTQYF. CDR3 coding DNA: TGTGCCAGCAGCTTAATGTCCAGCACAGATACGCAGTATTTT.

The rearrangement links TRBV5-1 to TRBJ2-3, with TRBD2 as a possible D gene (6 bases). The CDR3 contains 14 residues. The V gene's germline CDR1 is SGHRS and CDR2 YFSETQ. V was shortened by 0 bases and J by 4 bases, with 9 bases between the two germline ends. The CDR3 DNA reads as TGCGCCAGCAGCTTGGCCGGGGGAGCAGATACGCAGTATTTT. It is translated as CASSLAGGADTQYF.

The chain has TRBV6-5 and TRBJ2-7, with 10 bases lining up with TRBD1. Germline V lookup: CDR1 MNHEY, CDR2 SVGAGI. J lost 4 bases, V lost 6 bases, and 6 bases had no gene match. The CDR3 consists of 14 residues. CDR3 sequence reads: CASRTGGAGYEQYF. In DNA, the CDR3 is TGTGCCAGCAGGACAGGGGGCGCTGGGTACGAGCAGTACTTC.

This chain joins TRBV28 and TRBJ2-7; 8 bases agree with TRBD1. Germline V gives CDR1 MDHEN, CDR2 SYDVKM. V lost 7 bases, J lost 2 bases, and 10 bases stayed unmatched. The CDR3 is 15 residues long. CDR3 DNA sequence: TGTGCCAGCACCAAGGCTGGACAGGGTACCTACGAGCAGTACTTC. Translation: CASTKAGQGTYEQYF.

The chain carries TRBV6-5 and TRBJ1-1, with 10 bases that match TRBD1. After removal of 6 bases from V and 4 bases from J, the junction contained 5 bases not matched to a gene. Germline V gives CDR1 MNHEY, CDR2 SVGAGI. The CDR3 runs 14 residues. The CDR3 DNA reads TGTGCCAGCAGATCAGGGACAGGGGTCACTGAAGCTTTCTTT. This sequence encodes CASRSGTGVTEAFF.

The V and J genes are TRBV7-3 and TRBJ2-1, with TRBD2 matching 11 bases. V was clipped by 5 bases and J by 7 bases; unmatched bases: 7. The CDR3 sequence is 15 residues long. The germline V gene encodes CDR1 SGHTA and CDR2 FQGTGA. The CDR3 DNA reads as TGTGCCAGCAGCGTACTAGCGGGAGTGGGAAATGAGCAGTTCTTC. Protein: CASSVLAGVGNEQFF.

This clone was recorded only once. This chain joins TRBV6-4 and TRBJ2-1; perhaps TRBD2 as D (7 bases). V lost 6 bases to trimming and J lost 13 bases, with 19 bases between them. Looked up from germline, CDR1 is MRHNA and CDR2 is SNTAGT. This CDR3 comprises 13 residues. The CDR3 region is CASRGGAVELQFF. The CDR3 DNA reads TGTGCCAGCAGGGGGGGGGCCGTTGAACTCCAGTTCTTC.

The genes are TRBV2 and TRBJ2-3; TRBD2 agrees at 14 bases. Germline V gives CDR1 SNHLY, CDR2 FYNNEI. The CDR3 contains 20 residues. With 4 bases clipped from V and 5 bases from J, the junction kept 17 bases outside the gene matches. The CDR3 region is CASSGLPAGTSGSIGDTQYF. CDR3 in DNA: TGTGCCAGCAGTGGGCTCCCGGCCGGGACTAGCGGGAGTATAGGAGATACGCAGTATTTT.

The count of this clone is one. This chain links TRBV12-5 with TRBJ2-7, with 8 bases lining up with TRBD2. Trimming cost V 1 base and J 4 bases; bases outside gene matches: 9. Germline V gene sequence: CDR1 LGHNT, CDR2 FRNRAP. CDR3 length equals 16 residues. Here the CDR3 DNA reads TGTGCTAGTGGTTTGGATACCAAGGGACTAGTGTACGAGCAGTACTTC. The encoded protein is CASGLDTKGLVYEQYF.

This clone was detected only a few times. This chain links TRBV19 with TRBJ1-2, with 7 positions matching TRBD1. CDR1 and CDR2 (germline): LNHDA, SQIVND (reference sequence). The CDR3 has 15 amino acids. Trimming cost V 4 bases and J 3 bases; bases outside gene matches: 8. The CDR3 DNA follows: TGTGCCAGTAGTACCCCGGGACAGAACTACTATGGCTACACCTTC. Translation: CASSTPGQNYYGYTF.

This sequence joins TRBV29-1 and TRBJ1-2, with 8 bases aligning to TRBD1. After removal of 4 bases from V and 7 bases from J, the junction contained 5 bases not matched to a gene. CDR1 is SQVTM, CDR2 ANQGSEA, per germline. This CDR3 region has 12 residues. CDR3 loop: CSVGAGGFGYTF. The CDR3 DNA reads TGCAGCGTTGGGGCAGGGGGCTTTGGCTACACCTTC.

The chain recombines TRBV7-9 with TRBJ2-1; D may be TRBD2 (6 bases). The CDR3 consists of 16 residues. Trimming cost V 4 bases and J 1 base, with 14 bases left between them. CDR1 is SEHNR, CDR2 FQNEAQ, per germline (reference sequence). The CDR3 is CASSSIVAGSYNEQFF. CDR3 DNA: TGTGCCAGCAGCTCCATTGTGGCGGGATCCTACAATGAGCAGTTCTTC.

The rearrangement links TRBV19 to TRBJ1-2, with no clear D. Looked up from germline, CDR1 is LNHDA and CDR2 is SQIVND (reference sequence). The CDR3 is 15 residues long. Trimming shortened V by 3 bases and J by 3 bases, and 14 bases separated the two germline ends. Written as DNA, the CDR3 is TGTGCCAGTAGTATTGGGTTGAGGAAGGACTATGGCTACACCTTC. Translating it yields CASSIGLRKDYGYTF.

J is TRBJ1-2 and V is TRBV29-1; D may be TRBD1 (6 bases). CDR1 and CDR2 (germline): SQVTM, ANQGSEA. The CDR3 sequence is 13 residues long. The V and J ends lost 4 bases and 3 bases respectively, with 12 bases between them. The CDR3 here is CSVGQGTDYGYTF. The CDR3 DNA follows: TGCAGCGTTGGGCAGGGGACCGACTATGGCTACACCTTC.

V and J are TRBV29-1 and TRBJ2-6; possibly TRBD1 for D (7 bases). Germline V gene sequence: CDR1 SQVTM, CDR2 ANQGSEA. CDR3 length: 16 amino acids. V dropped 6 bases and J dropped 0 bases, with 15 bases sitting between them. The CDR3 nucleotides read TGCAGCGTGGCGGGACAGCAAGCCTCTGGGGCCAACGTCCTGACTTTC. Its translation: CSVAGQQASGANVLTF.

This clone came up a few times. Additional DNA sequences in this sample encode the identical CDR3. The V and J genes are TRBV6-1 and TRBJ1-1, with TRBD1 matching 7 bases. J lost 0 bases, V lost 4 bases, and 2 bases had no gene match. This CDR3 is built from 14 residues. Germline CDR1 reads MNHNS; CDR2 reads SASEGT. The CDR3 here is CASSAGTVNTEAFF. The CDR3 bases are TGTGCCAGCAGTGCAGGGACAGTGAACACTGAAGCTTTCTTT.

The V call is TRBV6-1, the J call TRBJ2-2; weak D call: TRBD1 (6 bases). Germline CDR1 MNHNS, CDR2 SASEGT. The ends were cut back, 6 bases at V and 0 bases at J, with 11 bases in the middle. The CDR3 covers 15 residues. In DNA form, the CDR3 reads TGTGCCAGCAGAACCGGGACAACGAACACCGGGGAGCTGTTTTTT. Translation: CASRTGTTNTGELFF.

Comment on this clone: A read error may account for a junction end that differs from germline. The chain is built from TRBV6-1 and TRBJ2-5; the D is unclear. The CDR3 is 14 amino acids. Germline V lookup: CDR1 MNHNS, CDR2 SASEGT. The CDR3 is CASSEQWRAEAQYF. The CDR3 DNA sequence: TGTGCCAGCAGTGAGCAGTGGAGAGCAGAGGCCCAGTACTTC.

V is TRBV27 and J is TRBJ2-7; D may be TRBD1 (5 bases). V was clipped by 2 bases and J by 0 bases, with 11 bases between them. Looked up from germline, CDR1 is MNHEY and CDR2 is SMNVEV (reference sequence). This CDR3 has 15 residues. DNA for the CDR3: TGTGCCAGCAGTTTAAATCCGCAGGGCTCCTACGAGCAGTACTTC. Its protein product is CASSLNPQGSYEQYF.

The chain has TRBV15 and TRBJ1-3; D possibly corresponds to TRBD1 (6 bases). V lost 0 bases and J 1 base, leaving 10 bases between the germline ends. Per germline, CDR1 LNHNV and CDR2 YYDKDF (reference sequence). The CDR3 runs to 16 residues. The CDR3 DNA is TGTGCCACCAGCAGAGACTTAACAGGGTCTGGAAACACCATATATTTT. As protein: CATSRDLTGSGNTIYF.

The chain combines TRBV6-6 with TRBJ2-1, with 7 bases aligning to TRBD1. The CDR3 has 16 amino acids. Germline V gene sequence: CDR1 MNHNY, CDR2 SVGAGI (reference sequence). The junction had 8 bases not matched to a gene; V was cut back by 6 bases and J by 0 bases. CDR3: CASSVGTASSYNEQFF. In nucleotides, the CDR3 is TGTGCCAGCAGCGTCGGGACAGCCTCCTCCTACAATGAGCAGTTCTTC.